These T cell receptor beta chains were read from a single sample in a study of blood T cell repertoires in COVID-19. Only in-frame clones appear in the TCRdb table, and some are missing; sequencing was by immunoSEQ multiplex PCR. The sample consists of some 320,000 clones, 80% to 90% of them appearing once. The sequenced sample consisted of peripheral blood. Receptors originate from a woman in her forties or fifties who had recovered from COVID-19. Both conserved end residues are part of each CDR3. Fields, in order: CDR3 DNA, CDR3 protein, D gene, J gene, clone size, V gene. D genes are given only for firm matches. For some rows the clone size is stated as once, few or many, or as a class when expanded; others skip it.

CDR3nt: TGTGCCAGCGGGGTCAGGGGCCAAAAGGAAGAGACCCAGTACTTC; CDR3aa: CASGVRGQKEETQYF; d_gene: -; j_gene: TRBJ2-5; abundance: -; v_gene: TRBV28
CDR3nt: TGCAGCGTTGTGGGGACAGGGGGTCAGCCCCAGCATTTT; CDR3aa: CSVVGTGGQPQHF; d_gene: TRBD1; j_gene: TRBJ1-5; abundance: -; v_gene: TRBV29-1
CDR3nt: TGTGCCACCAGCGGCATAACACAGGGCCCCAATGAGCAGTTCTTC; CDR3aa: CATSGITQGPNEQFF; d_gene: -; j_gene: TRBJ2-1; abundance: -; v_gene: TRBV15
CDR3nt: TGTGCCAGCAGCCCCGGACTAGCGGGGCTAATCCACGAGCAGTACTTC; CDR3aa: CASSPGLAGLIHEQYF; d_gene: TRBD2; j_gene: TRBJ2-7; abundance: -; v_gene: TRBV5-8
CDR3nt: TGTGCCAGCAGTCCCCAGACAGGCGTGCGGGATCAGCCCCAGCATTTT; CDR3aa: CASSPQTGVRDQPQHF; d_gene: -; j_gene: TRBJ1-5; abundance: -; v_gene: TRBV28
CDR3nt: TGTGCCAGCTCACCCGGGACAGGGGACCCTAATGAAAAACTGTTTTTT; CDR3aa: CASSPGTGDPNEKLFF; d_gene: TRBD1; j_gene: TRBJ1-4; abundance: once; v_gene: TRBV18
CDR3nt: TGTGCCAGCTTCTCTGACAGGGGGAACACCTTC; CDR3aa: CASFSDRGNTF; d_gene: TRBD1; j_gene: TRBJ1-2; abundance: once; v_gene: TRBV28
CDR3nt: TGCAGCGCCCAGACTAGCGGGAGCTACGAGCAGTACTTC; CDR3aa: CSAQTSGSYEQYF; d_gene: TRBD2; j_gene: TRBJ2-7; abundance: -; v_gene: TRBV29-1
CDR3nt: TGTGCCAGCAGTCAACTAGCGGCGAACACCGGGGAGCTGTTTTTT; CDR3aa: CASSQLAANTGELFF; d_gene: TRBD2; j_gene: TRBJ2-2; abundance: -; v_gene: TRBV28
CDR3nt: TGTGCCAGCCTCCTCGGACAGGGTGCCTCTGGGGCCAACGTCCTGACTTTC; CDR3aa: CASLLGQGASGANVLTF; d_gene: TRBD1; j_gene: TRBJ2-6; abundance: once; v_gene: TRBV2
CDR3nt: TGTGCCAGCAGTCCCAATACTTGGCAGCCCCAGCATTTT; CDR3aa: CASSPNTWQPQHF; d_gene: -; j_gene: TRBJ1-5; abundance: -; v_gene: TRBV28
CDR3nt: TGTGCCTGGAGTGTACTGAAGGGGGCCGGTGGCTACACCTTC; CDR3aa: CAWSVLKGAGGYTF; d_gene: TRBD1; j_gene: TRBJ1-2; abundance: once; v_gene: TRBV30
CDR3nt: TGTGCCAGCTCACCGGGACAACTCAATATGCAGTACTTC; CDR3aa: CASSPGQLNMQYF; d_gene: -; j_gene: TRBJ2-7; abundance: -; v_gene: TRBV18
CDR3nt: TGCGCCAGCAGCCAAGATAATAGTGGGGGGGGCCCCCCAGATACGCAGTATTTT; CDR3aa: CASSQDNSGGGPPDTQYF; d_gene: -; j_gene: TRBJ2-3; abundance: -; v_gene: TRBV4-1
CDR3nt: TGTGCCAGCAGCCCAATAAGCCACGAGAAGGCTTTCTTT; CDR3aa: CASSPISHEKAFF; d_gene: -; j_gene: TRBJ1-1; abundance: -; v_gene: TRBV7-3
CDR3nt: TGTGCCAGTAGTGAAGGGTTAGCGGGAGTTGGCGAGCAGTACTTC; CDR3aa: CASSEGLAGVGEQYF; d_gene: TRBD2; j_gene: TRBJ2-7; abundance: -; v_gene: TRBV19
CDR3nt: TGTGCCAGCAGCCAAAGCGGGAGGGGGACAGATACGCAGTATTTT; CDR3aa: CASSQSGRGTDTQYF; d_gene: TRBD2; j_gene: TRBJ2-3; abundance: -; v_gene: TRBV7-3
CDR3nt: TGTGCCAGCAGTTACTCCCCAGGGGCCGGAGGCTACACCTTC; CDR3aa: CASSYSPGAGGYTF; d_gene: -; j_gene: TRBJ1-2; abundance: -; v_gene: TRBV6-5
CDR3nt: TGTGCCAGCAGCTACGGGACAGTCCAAGAGACCCAGTACTTC; CDR3aa: CASSYGTVQETQYF; d_gene: TRBD1; j_gene: TRBJ2-5; abundance: -; v_gene: TRBV2
CDR3nt: TGCGCCAGCAGCCAAGAACAGGCCGGCAGGGCCTTCTCGGGGAGGGGCTACACCTTC; CDR3aa: CASSQEQAGRAFSGRGYTF; d_gene: -; j_gene: TRBJ1-2; abundance: -; v_gene: TRBV4-1
CDR3nt: TGCAGCGCGGGGACGGGGAATGAGCAGTTCTTC; CDR3aa: CSAGTGNEQFF; d_gene: -; j_gene: TRBJ2-1; abundance: -; v_gene: TRBV29-1
CDR3nt: TGTGCCAGCAGGCGGACTAGCGGGGGCCCAAACACCGGGGAGCTGTTTTTT; CDR3aa: CASRRTSGGPNTGELFF; d_gene: TRBD2; j_gene: TRBJ2-2; abundance: -; v_gene: TRBV5-4
CDR3nt: TGTGCCAGCAGCCCCTATCCCTTCCACGAGCAGTACTTC; CDR3aa: CASSPYPFHEQYF; d_gene: -; j_gene: TRBJ2-7; abundance: few; v_gene: TRBV7-7
CDR3nt: TGTGCCAGCAACCCCGACAGGGTAGGTTTGGCTTTCTTT; CDR3aa: CASNPDRVGLAFF; d_gene: TRBD1; j_gene: TRBJ1-1; abundance: -; v_gene: TRBV6-2/TRBV6-3